What follows are 14 T cell receptor beta chains derived from one specimen sequenced in a study of OX40 agonist ivuxolimab in advanced cancers. Profiling relied on immunoSEQ multiplex PCR, and the TCRdb table lists in-frame clones only, not all of them. Here the sample spans more than 70,000 clones, about 91% being singletons. The input for sequencing was CD4+ or CD8+ T cells sorted from blood, taken in a trial of the OX40 agonist ivuxolimab. These receptors were taken from an adult with an advanced solid tumor such as melanoma, head and neck, liver or kidney cancer.

This clone was recorded once. This chain uses TRBV6-5 with TRBJ2-7; 7 positions match TRBD1. Germline assignment: CDR1 MNHEY and CDR2 SVGAGI. This CDR3 is 13 amino acids long. The J segment lost 3 bases and the V segment lost 4 bases, leaving 3 bases of the junction unmatched. The CDR3 DNA reads as TGTGCCAGCAGTTCTCGACAGGGCTACGAGCAGTACTTC. Translating it yields CASSSRQGYEQYF.

This chain joins TRBV5-4 and TRBJ2-3; unclear D gene. Deletions cut 1 base from V and 3 bases from J, with 15 bases between. The CDR3 is made up of 16 amino acids. Germline loops: CDR1 SGHNT, CDR2 YYREEE (reference sequence). The CDR3: CASSLHGDGKTDTQYF. The DNA of the CDR3 is TGTGCCAGCAGCTTGCATGGGGATGGAAAAACAGATACGCAGTATTTT.

J is TRBJ2-5 and V is TRBV5-4; D may correspond to TRBD1 or TRBD2 (5 bases each). The CDR3 loop spans 15 amino acids. V lost 1 base, J lost 1 base, and 11 bases lay in between. Germline CDR1 reads SGHNT; CDR2 reads YYREEE (reference sequence). CDR3: CASSLNSGAQETQYF. CDR3 in DNA: TGTGCCAGCAGCTTGAATTCCGGGGCCCAAGAGACCCAGTACTTC.

This CDR3 reads CASSLRPPRVGETQYF. The CDR3 DNA reads as TGTGCCAGCAGTTTAAGGCCCCCCAGGGTCGGGGAGACCCAGTACTTC. This chain uses TRBV27 with TRBJ2-5, with TRBD1 as a possible D gene (5 bases). The CDR3 loop spans 16 amino acids. Germline V gene lookup returns CDR1 MNHEY and CDR2 SMNVEV (reference sequence). Trimming took off 2 bases at V and 5 bases at J, with 18 bases between the two ends.

This chain uses TRBV2 with TRBJ1-4, with TRBD1 matching over 8 bases. This CDR3 is built from 14 residues. The V gene's germline CDR1 is SNHLY and CDR2 FYNNEI. With V trimmed by 8 bases and J by 5 bases, 7 bases remained unmatched. The CDR3 is CASGRDRLNEKLFF. The DNA of the CDR3 is TGTGCCAGCGGGAGGGACAGGTTGAATGAAAAACTGTTTTTT.

A remark on this clone: One junction end does not reproduce the germline sequence, and a read error may be involved. The chain has TRBV7-7 and TRBJ2-5; TRBD1 matches 7 bases. The CDR3 is 14 amino acids. Germline loops: CDR1 SSHAT, CDR2 FNYEAQ (reference sequence). The CDR3, as DNA: TGTGCTAGCAGCTTAGGGGGCGATTTAGAGACCCAGTACTTC. Its protein is CASSLGGDLETQYF. Full variable domain (remainder filled in from reference TRBV7-7 and TRBJ2-5): GAGVSQSPRYKVTKRGQDVTLRCDPISSHATLYWYQQALGQGPEFLTYFNYEAQPDKSGLPSDRFSAERPEGSISTLTIQRTEQRDSAMYRCASSLGGDLETQYFGPGTRLLVL.

The chain joins TRBV11-3 to TRBJ2-5; the match to TRBD1 covers 7 bases. The V gene end was trimmed by 5 bases and the J gene end by 1 base; junction bases not matched to a gene: 4. Germline V gene lookup returns CDR1 SGHNT and CDR2 YENEEA. The CDR3 consists of 14 residues. The CDR3 DNA reads TGTGCCAGCAGCCAAGGGACAGCCCAAGAGACCCAGTACTTC. This gives the protein CASSQGTAQETQYF.

The rearrangement uses TRBV7-2 and TRBJ2-1, with D possibly being TRBD2 (5 bases). The length of the CDR3 is 15 residues. Germline CDR1 is SGHTA and CDR2 is FQGNSA. V was clipped by 0 bases and J by 9 bases, with 15 bases between them. The CDR3, as DNA: TGTGCCAGCAGCTTAGCCCCCTCCAGCGGCGGTGAGCAGTTCTTC. This translates into CASSLAPSSGGEQFF. Drawing the rest from reference TRBV7-2 and TRBJ2-1, the complete variable domain is GAGVSQSPSNKVTEKGKDVELRCDPISGHTALYWYRQSLGQGLEFLIYFQGNSAPDKSGLPSDRFSAERTGGSVSTLTIQRTQQEDSAVYLCASSLAPSSGGEQFFGPGTRLTVL.

The chain employs TRBV5-1 and TRBJ2-7; D uncertain. The CDR3 loop spans 15 amino acids. The V end lost 0 bases, the J end lost 2 bases, and 12 bases lay between the germline ends. Germline lookup yields CDR1 SGHRS and CDR2 YFSETQ. In nucleotides, the CDR3 is TGCGCCAGCAGCTTGGCCGGGTCCAGAGCCTACGAGCAGTACTTC. The encoded protein is CASSLAGSRAYEQYF.

J is TRBJ1-3 and V is TRBV5-4; the D is unclear. This CDR3 is 14 amino acids long. From germline, CDR1 is SGHNT and CDR2 YYREEE (reference sequence). Trimming shortened V by 3 bases and J by 0 bases, and 7 bases separated the two germline ends. The CDR3 region is CASSSKFSGNTIYF. CDR3 coding DNA: TGTGCCAGCAGCTCAAAATTCTCTGGAAACACCATATATTTT.

CDR3 nucleotide sequence: TGTGCCAGCAGTGACGGACAGGGGAATGTCGGTGAAGCTTTCTTT. This sequence encodes CASSDGQGNVGEAFF. J is TRBJ1-1 and V is TRBV6-1; 9 positions match TRBD1. This CDR3 has 15 residues. Losses at the gene ends were 3 bases for V and 7 bases for J; bases not matched to a gene: 9. Germline V lookup: CDR1 MNHNS, CDR2 SASEGT.

The chain recombines TRBV7-9 with TRBJ2-7; TRBD2 aligns across 7 bases. The CDR3 is 16 residues long. The germline gives CDR1 SEHNR, CDR2 FQNEAQ (reference sequence). The V gene end was trimmed by 0 bases and the J gene end by 2 bases; junction bases not matched to a gene: 7. This CDR3 reads CASSLALGGGPYEQYF. CDR3 sequence (DNA): TGTGCCAGCAGCTTAGCGCTGGGGGGGGGACCCTACGAGCAGTACTTC.

The chain combines TRBV10-3 with TRBJ2-5; TRBD1 or TRBD2 may be the D gene (5 bases each). The end of the DNA is better explained by TRBJ2-7, so the J call may be wrong. Germline loops: CDR1 ENHRY, CDR2 SYGVKD. The CDR3 runs 16 residues. As DNA, the CDR3 is TGTGCCATCAGTGAGTTTTCGAGGGGCTATAACTACGAGCAGTACTTC. Protein product: CAISEFSRGYNYEQYF.

This sequence joins TRBV5-6 and TRBJ1-6, with 9 bases identical to TRBD1. This CDR3 spans 16 amino acids. In germline, CDR1 is SGHDT, CDR2 YYEEEE. Germline trimming cut 4 bases from V and 10 bases from J; bases unmatched to any gene: 12. CDR3 bases: TGTGCCAGCAGCGCCGGGACAGGGATTATAGGCTCACCCCTCCACTTT. Protein: CASSAGTGIIGSPLHF.